This is a list of T cell receptor beta chains from one sample in a study of shared T cell receptors in the human thymus. Method: immunoSEQ multiplex PCR; TCRdb's copy keeps in-frame clones and lacks some. Seen here are fewer than 700,000 clones, more than 75% observed once, and the top ten hold about 0.01%. These data were also reused for a study on human thymus T cells.

The sequencing input was thymocytes. These receptor sequences come from a boy under two years old with a congenital heart defect. The CDR3 runs from the conserved cysteine through the conserved F or W. A D gene is named only where the DNA matches it firmly.

>TRBV9|NA|TRBJ1-2
CASSVGQETYGYTF
>TRBV5-4|NA|TRBJ2-7
CASSFPRETGSYEQYF
>TRBV6-5|TRBD1|TRBJ1-2
CASSPQGARAWGYTF
>TRBV9|TRBD2|TRBJ2-7
CASSVAAGTSGRDGPYEQYF
>TRBV19|TRBD1|TRBJ1-1
CASSPQDRGNTEAFF
>TRBV18|NA|TRBJ2-7
CASSPHLDSYEQYF
>TRBV7-2|NA|TRBJ2-7
CASRGEGGRPYEQYF
>TRBV28|TRBD1|TRBJ2-7
CASSPRDRGRIYEQYF
>TRBV27|TRBD2|TRBJ2-1
CASTQGLASNPSYNEQFF
>TRBV27|NA|TRBJ1-5
CASSATGRGYQPQHF
>TRBV5-1|TRBD1|TRBJ2-7
CASSIRDRAYEQYF
>TRBV7-2|NA|TRBJ1-1
CASTPKPGANTEAFF
>TRBV2|TRBD1|TRBJ2-2
CARRGGVTGELFF
>TRBV6-5|TRBD2|TRBJ2-5
CASSYSKLAGVGEQYF
>TRBV14|TRBD1|TRBJ1-5
CASSRTGVGQPQHF
>TRBV27|TRBD2|TRBJ2-7
CASRRGSGSNEQYF
>TRBV30|TRBD2|TRBJ2-1
CAWSSLPGLATGEEFF
>TRBV5-1|NA|TRBJ2-7
CASSHDREAYEQYF
>TRBV12-5|TRBD2|TRBJ2-6
CASGLGIAGIPTGANVLTF
>TRBV27|TRBD2|TRBJ2-3
CASGLADFSTDTQYF
>TRBV14|TRBD2|TRBJ2-5
CASSQVLAGECQETQYF
>TRBV2|NA|TRBJ1-1
CASSDLNTEAFF
>TRBV6-5|NA|TRBJ1-5
CASSNRDNQPQHF
>TRBV7-9|TRBD2|TRBJ2-7
CASSLRGRDPIYF
>TRBV5-1|NA|TRBJ1-4
CASSLGGPATNEKLFF
>TRBV5-5|TRBD2|TRBJ2-3
CASSSGTSGPSTDTQYF
>TRBV10-2|TRBD1|TRBJ1-5
CATSGDSSSGGNQPQHF
>TRBV15|TRBD1|TRBJ1-1
CATSRLTGDGTEAFF
>TRBV11-2|TRBD2|TRBJ2-2
CASSLNTAGGELFF
>TRBV7-2|NA|TRBJ2-5
CASSYIQGVETQYF
>TRBV5-1|NA|TRBJ2-1
CASRGGVYNEQFF
>TRBV2|NA|TRBJ1-1
CASSDPGVGDCTEAFF
>TRBV18|TRBD1|TRBJ2-5
CASSPLRTGEETQYF
>TRBV7-2|TRBD1|TRBJ1-1
CASRTRYSGTGGTEAFF
>TRBV5-6|TRBD2|TRBJ2-1
CASSFTSGRANEQFF
>TRBV2|TRBD1|TRBJ2-2
CASSGRGRHTGELFF
>TRBV27|NA|TRBJ2-7
CASDRLADPYEQYF